Below, one TCR beta chain is given with its context. What it recognizes is unknown. Trimming cost V 1 base and J 1 base, with 16 bases left between them. This CDR3 has 18 residues. The germline V gene has CDR1 LNHNV and CDR2 YYDKDF (reference sequence). These data belong to a study of cytomegalovirus exposure and HLA in healthy donors. The primer mix had 60 Vbeta and 13 Jbeta primers. Measured with immunoSEQ multiplex PCR; TCRdb has only the in-frame clones, and not every one. This sample yields around 160,000 clones, of which over 70% are seen a single time; around 7% belongs to the top ten. Regarding the study as a whole: A previous analysis found most TCR beta V segments productive roughly 87% or roughly 30% of the time.

Material: PBMCs. V usage is TRBV15 and J usage is TRBJ1-4; D might be TRBD1 (5 bases). This TCR was sampled from a woman aged 40 to 50 in good health and CMV-seropositive. The CDR3 coding sequence is TGTGCCACCAGCAGAGCCCCTGCCGGGGGTATAACTAATGAAAAACTGTTTTTT. Translated, it gives CATSRAPAGGITNEKLFF. Combining the CDR3 with reference TRBV15 and TRBJ1-4 gives the whole variable domain DAMVIQNPRYQVTQFGKPVTLSCSQTLNHNVMYWYQQKSSQAPKLLFHYYDKDFNNEADTPDNFQSRRPNTSFCFLDIRSPGLGDTAMYLCATSRAPAGGITNEKLFFGSGTQLSVL.